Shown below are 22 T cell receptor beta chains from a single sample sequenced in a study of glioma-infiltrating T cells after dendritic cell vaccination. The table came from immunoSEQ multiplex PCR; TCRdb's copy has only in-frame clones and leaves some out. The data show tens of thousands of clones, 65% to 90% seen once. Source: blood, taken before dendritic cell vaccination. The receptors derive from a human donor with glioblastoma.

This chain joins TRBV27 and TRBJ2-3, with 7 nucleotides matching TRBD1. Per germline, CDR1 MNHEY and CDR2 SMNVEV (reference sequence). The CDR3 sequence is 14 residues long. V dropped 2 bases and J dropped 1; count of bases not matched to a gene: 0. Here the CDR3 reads CASSLQGGTDTQYF. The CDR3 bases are TGTGCCAGCAGTTTACAGGGGGGCACAGATACGCAGTATTTT.

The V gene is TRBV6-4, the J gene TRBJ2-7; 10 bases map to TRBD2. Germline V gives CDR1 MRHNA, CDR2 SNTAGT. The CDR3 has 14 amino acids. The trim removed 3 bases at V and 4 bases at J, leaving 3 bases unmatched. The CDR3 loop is CASSEASGGYEQYF. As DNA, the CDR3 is TGTGCCAGCAGTGAGGCTAGCGGGGGATACGAGCAGTACTTC.

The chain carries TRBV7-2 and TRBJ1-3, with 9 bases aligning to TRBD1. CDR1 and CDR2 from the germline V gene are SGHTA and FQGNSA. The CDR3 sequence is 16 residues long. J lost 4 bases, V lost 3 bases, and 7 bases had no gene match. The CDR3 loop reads CASSLAGQGTGNTIYF. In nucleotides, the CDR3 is TGTGCCAGCAGCTTGGCCGGACAGGGGACCGGAAACACCATATATTTT. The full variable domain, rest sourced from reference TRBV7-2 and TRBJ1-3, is GAGVSQSPSNKVTEKGKDVELRCDPISGHTALYWYRQSLGQGLEFLIYFQGNSAPDKSGLPSDRFSAERTGGSVSTLTIQRTQQEDSAVYLCASSLAGQGTGNTIYFGEGSWLTVV.

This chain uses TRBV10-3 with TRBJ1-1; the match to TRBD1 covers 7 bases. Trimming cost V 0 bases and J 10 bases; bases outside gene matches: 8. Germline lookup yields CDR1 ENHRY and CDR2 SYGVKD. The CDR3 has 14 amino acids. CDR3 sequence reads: CAISESDRWPRAFF. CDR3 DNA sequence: TGTGCCATCAGTGAGTCGGACAGGTGGCCCCGAGCTTTCTTT.

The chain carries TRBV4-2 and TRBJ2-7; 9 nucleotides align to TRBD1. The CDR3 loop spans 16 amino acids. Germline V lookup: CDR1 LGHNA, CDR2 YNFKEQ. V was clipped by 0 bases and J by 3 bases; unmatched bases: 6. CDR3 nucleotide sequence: TGTGCCAGCAGCCAAGACAACAGGGGGCGCGGCTACGAGCAGTACTTC. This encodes CASSQDNRGRGYEQYF.

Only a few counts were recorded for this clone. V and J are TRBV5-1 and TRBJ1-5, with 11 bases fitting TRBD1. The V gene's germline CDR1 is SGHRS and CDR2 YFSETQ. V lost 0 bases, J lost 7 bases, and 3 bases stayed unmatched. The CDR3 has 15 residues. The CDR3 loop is CASSLGTGGHQPQHF. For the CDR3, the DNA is TGCGCCAGCAGCTTGGGGACAGGGGGCCACCAGCCCCAGCATTTT.

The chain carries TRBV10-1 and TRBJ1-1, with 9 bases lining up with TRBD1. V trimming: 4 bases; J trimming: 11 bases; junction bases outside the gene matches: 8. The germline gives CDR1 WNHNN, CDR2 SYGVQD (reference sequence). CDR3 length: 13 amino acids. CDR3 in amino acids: CASSASWDRVAFF. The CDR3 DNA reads TGCGCCAGCAGTGCGAGTTGGGACAGGGTGGCTTTCTTT.

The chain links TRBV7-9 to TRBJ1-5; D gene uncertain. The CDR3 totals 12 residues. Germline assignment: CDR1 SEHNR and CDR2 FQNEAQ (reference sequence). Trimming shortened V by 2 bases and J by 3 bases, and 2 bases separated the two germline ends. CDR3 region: CASSLLNQPQHF. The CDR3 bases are TGTGCCAGCAGCTTACTCAATCAGCCCCAGCATTTT.

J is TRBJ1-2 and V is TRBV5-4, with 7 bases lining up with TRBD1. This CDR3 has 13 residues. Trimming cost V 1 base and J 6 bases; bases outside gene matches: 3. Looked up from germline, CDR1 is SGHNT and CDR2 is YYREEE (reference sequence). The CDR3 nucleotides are TGTGCCAGCAGCTTGAACAGGGGTAATGGCTACACCTTC. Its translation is CASSLNRGNGYTF.

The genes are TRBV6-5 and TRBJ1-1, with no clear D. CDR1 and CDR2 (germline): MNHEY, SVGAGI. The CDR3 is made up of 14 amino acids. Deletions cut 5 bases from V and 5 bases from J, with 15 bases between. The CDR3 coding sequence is TGTGCCAGCAGTCCACGGCGGGGTTTGACTGAAGCTTTCTTT. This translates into CASSPRRGLTEAFF.

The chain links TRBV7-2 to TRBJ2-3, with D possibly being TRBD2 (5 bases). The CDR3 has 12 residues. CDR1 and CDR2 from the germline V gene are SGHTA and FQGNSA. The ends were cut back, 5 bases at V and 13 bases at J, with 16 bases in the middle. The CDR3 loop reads CASSLSGASKYF. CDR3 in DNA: TGTGCCAGCAGCCTCAGCGGCGCCTCCAAGTATTTT.

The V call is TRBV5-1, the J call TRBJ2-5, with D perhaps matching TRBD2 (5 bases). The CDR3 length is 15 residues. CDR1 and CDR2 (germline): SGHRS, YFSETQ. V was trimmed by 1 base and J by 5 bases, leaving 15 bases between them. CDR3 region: CASSLLTSSRETQYF. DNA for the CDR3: TGCGCCAGCAGCTTGTTAACTAGTAGCCGGGAGACCCAGTACTTC.

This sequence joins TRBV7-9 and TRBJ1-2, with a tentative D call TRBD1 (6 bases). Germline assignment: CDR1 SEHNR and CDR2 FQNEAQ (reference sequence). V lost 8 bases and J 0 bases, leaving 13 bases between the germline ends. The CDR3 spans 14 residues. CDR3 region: CASPTGEANYGYTF. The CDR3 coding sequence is TGTGCCAGCCCGACAGGTGAAGCTAACTATGGCTACACCTTC.

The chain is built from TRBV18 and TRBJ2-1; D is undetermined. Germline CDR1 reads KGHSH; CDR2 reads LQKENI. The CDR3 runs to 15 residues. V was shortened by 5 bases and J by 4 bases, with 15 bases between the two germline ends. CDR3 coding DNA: TGTGCCAGCTCAGAAACTAACGACGCTTACAATGAGCAGTTCTTC. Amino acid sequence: CASSETNDAYNEQFF. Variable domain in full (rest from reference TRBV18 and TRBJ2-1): NAGVMQNPRHLVRRRGQEARLRCSPMKGHSHVYWYRQLPEEGLKFMVYLQKENIIDESGMPKERFSAEFPKEGPSILRIQQVVRGDSAAYFCASSETNDAYNEQFFGPGTRLTVL.

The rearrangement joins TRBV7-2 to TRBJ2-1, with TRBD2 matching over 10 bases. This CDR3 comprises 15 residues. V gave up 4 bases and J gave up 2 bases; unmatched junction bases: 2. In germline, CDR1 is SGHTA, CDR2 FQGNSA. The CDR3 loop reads CASSSSGGAYNEQFF. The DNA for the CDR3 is TGTGCCAGCAGCTCCAGCGGGGGGGCCTACAATGAGCAGTTCTTC.

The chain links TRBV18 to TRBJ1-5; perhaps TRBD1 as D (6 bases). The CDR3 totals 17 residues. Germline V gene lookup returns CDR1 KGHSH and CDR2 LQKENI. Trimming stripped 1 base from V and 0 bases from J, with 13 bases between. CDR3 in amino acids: CASSPLGQINSNQPQHF. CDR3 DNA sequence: TGTGCCAGCTCACCACTCGGACAGATCAATAGCAATCAGCCCCAGCATTTT. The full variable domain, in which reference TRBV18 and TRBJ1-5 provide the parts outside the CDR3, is NAGVMQNPRHLVRRRGQEARLRCSPMKGHSHVYWYRQLPEEGLKFMVYLQKENIIDESGMPKERFSAEFPKEGPSILRIQQVVRGDSAAYFCASSPLGQINSNQPQHFGDGTRLSIL.

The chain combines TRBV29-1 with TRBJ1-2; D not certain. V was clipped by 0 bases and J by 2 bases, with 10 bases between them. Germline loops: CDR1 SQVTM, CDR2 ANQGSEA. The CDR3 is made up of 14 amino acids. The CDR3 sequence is CSVEEGPQNYGYTF. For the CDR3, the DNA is TGCAGCGTTGAAGAGGGTCCACAGAACTATGGCTACACCTTC. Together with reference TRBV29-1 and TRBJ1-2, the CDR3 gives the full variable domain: SAVISQKPSRDICQRGTSLTIQCQVDSQVTMMFWYRQQPGQSLTLIATANQGSEATYESGFVIDKFPISRPNLTFSTLTVSNMSPEDSSIYLCSVEEGPQNYGYTFGSGTRLTVV.

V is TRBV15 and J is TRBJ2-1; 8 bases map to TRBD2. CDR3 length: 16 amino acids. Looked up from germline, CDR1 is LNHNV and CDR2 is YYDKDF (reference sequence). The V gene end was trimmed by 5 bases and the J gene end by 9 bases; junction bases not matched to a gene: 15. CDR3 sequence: CATSGPGLVGGGEQFF. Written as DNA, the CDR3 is TGTGCCACCAGCGGACCGGGACTAGTGGGGGGCGGTGAGCAGTTCTTC.

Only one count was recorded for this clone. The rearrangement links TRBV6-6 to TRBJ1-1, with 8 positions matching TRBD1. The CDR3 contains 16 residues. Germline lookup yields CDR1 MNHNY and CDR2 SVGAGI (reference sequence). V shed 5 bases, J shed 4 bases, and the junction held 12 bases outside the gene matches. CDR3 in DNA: TGTGCCAGCAGTACGTCCTGGACAGGGAGGAGCACTGAAGCTTTCTTT. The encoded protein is CASSTSWTGRSTEAFF.

The CDR3: CASSGSGAQSGYTF. CDR3 nucleotide sequence: TGTGCCAGCAGTGGATCAGGGGCCCAGAGCGGCTACACCTTC. The chain has TRBV25-1 and TRBJ1-2; D is perhaps TRBD1 (6 bases). Trimming took 4 bases from V and 8 from J, leaving 17 bases between them. This CDR3 comprises 14 residues. Looked up from germline, CDR1 is MGHDK and CDR2 is SYGVNS.

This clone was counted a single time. The CDR3 nucleotides read TGTGCCAGCAGCGTAGGGACAGAACCCTACGAGCAGTACTTC. Translating it yields CASSVGTEPYEQYF. The gene calls are TRBV9 and TRBJ2-7, with a weak D call TRBD1 (6 bases). Per germline, CDR1 SGDLS and CDR2 YYNGEE. Trimming stripped 0 bases from V and 2 bases from J, with 9 bases between. The length of the CDR3 is 14 residues.

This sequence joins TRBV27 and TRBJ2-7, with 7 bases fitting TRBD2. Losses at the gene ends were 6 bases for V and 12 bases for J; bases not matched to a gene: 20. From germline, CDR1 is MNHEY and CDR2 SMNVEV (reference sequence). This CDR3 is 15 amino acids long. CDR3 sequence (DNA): TGTGCCAGCAGCCTAGGGACGGCCAGGACTAGTAAGTTGTACTTC. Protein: CASSLGTARTSKLYF.